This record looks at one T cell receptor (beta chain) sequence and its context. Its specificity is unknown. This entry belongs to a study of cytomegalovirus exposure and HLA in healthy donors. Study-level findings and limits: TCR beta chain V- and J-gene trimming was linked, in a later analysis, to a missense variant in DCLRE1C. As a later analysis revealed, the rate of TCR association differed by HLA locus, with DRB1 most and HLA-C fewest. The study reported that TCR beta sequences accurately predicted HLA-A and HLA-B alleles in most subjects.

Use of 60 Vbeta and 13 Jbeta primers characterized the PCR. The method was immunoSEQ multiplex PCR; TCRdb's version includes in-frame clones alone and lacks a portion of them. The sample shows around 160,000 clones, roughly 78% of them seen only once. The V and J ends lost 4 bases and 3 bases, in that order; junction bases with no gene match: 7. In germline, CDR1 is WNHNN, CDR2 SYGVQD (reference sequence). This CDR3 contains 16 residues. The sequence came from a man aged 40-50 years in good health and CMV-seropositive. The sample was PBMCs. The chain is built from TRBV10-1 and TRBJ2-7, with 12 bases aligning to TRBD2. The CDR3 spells CASSALGTSGFYEQYF. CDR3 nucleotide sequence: TGCGCCAGCAGTGCCTTGGGGACTAGCGGGTTCTACGAGCAGTACTTC.